These 3 T cell receptor beta chains came from one sample sequenced in a study of T-cell memory formation after mild COVID-19. TCRdb re-called the 5' RACE reads through MiXCR, storing one row per CDR3 protein. The sample shows 400,000 to 450,000 distinct CDR3 sequences, approximately 18% of them seen only once. The source material was PBMCs or a T cell subset sorted from them (not recorded which). These TCRs come from a man aged 18-30 years who had mild COVID-19 (a few samples of this study predate the infection). Cell type and time point are not known.

The rearrangement uses TRBV7-3 and TRBJ2-1; either TRBD1 or TRBD2 may fit D (5 bases each). Per germline, CDR1 SGHTA and CDR2 FQGTGA. This CDR3 has 15 residues. V dropped 5 bases and J dropped 4 bases, with 15 bases sitting between them. CDR3 nucleotides: TGTGCCAGCAGCCCCACCGGGGCAGCATACAATGAGCAGTTCTTC. It codes for CASSPTGAAYNEQFF.

This chain uses TRBV6-1 with TRBJ1-2; TRBD1 might be the D (5 bases). With 2 bases removed from V and 2 bases from J, the gap between germline ends came to 9 bases. The CDR3 totals 14 residues. CDR1 is MNHNS, CDR2 SASEGT, per germline. The CDR3 DNA is TGTGCCAGCAGTGAACCAGGGCCCAACTATGGCTACACCTTC. Its translation is CASSEPGPNYGYTF.

The chain recombines TRBV10-3 with TRBJ2-1; D is undetermined. Germline CDR1 ENHRY, CDR2 SYGVKD. Trimming took 2 bases from V and 1 from J, leaving 12 bases between them. The CDR3 is 16 amino acids. The CDR3: CAISEREVGSYNEQFF. The CDR3 bases are TGTGCCATCAGTGAGCGCGAGGTGGGGTCCTACAATGAGCAGTTCTTC.